This T cell receptor beta chain was obtained from a study of T cells in localized non-small cell lung cancer. Study-level points and caveats: One tumor region alone was sequenced, and heterogeneity therefore remains possible. Higher blood T cell density went with longer overall survival.

CDR1 and CDR2 from the germline V gene are SGHRS and YFSETQ. Trimming left V 1 base short and J 8 bases short, with 16 bases between. The CDR3 extends over 15 amino acids. As for this clone: Its antigen is not known.

Only in-frame clones appear in the TCRdb table, and some are missing; sequencing was by immunoSEQ multiplex PCR. The sample has about 33,000 clones, almost 90% seen once. The starting material was peripheral blood, obtained before any cancer treatment. The receptor comes from a man aged 35 to 69 with stage I lung adenocarcinoma. This chain links TRBV5-1 with TRBJ2-1, with a weak D call TRBD1 (5 bases). CDR3 in amino acids: CASSLQGEPKYEQFF. As DNA, the CDR3 is TGCGCCAGCAGCTTGCAAGGGGAACCGAAGTATGAGCAGTTCTTC.